These 11 T cell receptor beta chains share one sample of origin, sequenced in a study of T-cell memory formation after mild COVID-19. TCRdb itself ran the 5' RACE reads through MiXCR, one entry per CDR3 protein. The table includes over 40,000 distinct CDR3 sequences, approximately 12% detected once. The material sequenced was PBMCs or a T cell subset sorted from them (not recorded which). These receptors came from a man between 18 and 35 years old who had mild COVID-19 (a few samples of this study predate the infection). Cell type and time point are not known.

The V and J genes are TRBV15 and TRBJ1-2; D might be TRBD1 (5 bases). The CDR3 runs 15 residues. The V gene lost 4 bases and the J gene lost 2 bases, with 14 bases spanning the gap. Germline V lookup: CDR1 LNHNV, CDR2 YYDKDF (reference sequence). CDR3 coding DNA: TGTGCCACCAGCACTCAGGGAGAGGCAAACTATGGCTACACCTTC. This gives the protein CATSTQGEANYGYTF.

The chain employs TRBV10-1 and TRBJ2-7; D may be TRBD2 (5 bases). V was trimmed by 3 bases and J by 11 bases, leaving 11 bases between them. Germline V gives CDR1 WNHNN, CDR2 SYGVQD (reference sequence). The CDR3 is 11 amino acids. In DNA form, the CDR3 reads TGCGCCAGCAGTGACGGGCAGAGGGAGTACTTC. This codes for CASSDGQREYF.

This chain joins TRBV6-2 or TRBV6-3 and TRBJ1-2; D remains ambiguous. This CDR3 has 14 amino acids. Germline CDR1 is MNHEY and CDR2 is SVGEGT. Trimming took off 2 bases at V and 4 bases at J, with 11 bases between the two ends. CDR3 sequence: CASSYGLGVYGYTF. The CDR3 DNA reads TGTGCCAGCAGTTACGGGCTCGGAGTCTATGGCTACACCTTC.

In its sample, this clonotype was seen many times. This rearrangement joins TRBV7-2 to TRBJ2-7, with D possibly being TRBD1 or TRBD2 (6 bases each). This CDR3 comprises 14 residues. With 1 base removed from V and 4 bases from J, the gap between germline ends came to 11 bases. Germline V gene lookup returns CDR1 SGHTA and CDR2 FQGNSA. CDR3 in DNA: TGTGCCAGCAGCTTAGAGAAGGGGGGTTACGAGCAGTACGTC. Translating it yields CASSLEKGGYEQYV.

This clonotype has at least ten counts. The CDR3 nucleotides read TGTGCCAGCAGTTCGAGCGGGGCCTATTTCGGGGAGCTGTTTTTT. Its protein product is CASSSSGAYFGELFF. The rearrangement joins TRBV6-5 to TRBJ2-2, with 7 bases matching TRBD2. Trimming took 4 bases from V and 7 from J; bases not matched to a gene: 9. Germline CDR1 is MNHEY and CDR2 is SVGAGI. CDR3 length equals 15 residues.

In its sample, this clonotype was seen many times. The chain links TRBV6-2 or TRBV6-3 to TRBJ1-5; D gene uncertain. Germline assignment: CDR1 MNHEY and CDR2 SVGEGT. V lost 5 bases to trimming and J lost 5 bases, with 13 bases between them. The CDR3 covers 14 residues. CDR3 sequence: CASSEASGYQPQHF. CDR3 in DNA: TGTGCCAGCAGTGAGGCCTCCGGGTATCAGCCCCAGCATTTT.

This chain joins TRBV7-3 and TRBJ2-5, with 8 bases fitting TRBD1. In germline, CDR1 is SGHTA, CDR2 FQGTGA. Unmatched junction bases numbered 9, after V lost 4 bases and J lost 2 bases. The CDR3 sequence is 16 residues long. CDR3 amino acids: CASSSTGGPPQETQYF. The CDR3 nucleotides read TGTGCCAGCAGCTCCACAGGGGGTCCCCCGCAAGAGACCCAGTACTTC.

This clonotype was observed a handful of times. This chain connects TRBV6-1 to TRBJ2-1; 10 nucleotides align to TRBD2. J lost 3 bases, V lost 5 bases, and 7 bases had no gene match. The length of the CDR3 is 16 residues. Germline CDR1 and CDR2: MNHNS and SASEGT. The CDR3 sequence is CASSYLAGANYNEQFF. CDR3 nucleotides: TGTGCCAGCAGTTACCTAGCGGGGGCCAACTACAATGAGCAGTTCTTC.

This clonotype was counted a few times. The chain has TRBV14 and TRBJ2-7, with TRBD1 identical over 7 bases. Germline-derived CDR1 and CDR2 are SGHDN and FVKESK. Trimming at V came to 1 base and at J to 5 bases, leaving 5 bases not matched to a gene. CDR3 length equals 14 residues. The CDR3 spells CASSQVGRGNEQYF. The CDR3 bases are TGTGCCAGCAGCCAAGTAGGCAGGGGGAACGAGCAGTACTTC.

V and J are TRBV20-1 and TRBJ2-3, with D unresolved. The CDR3 covers 13 residues. Trimming took 1 base from V and 0 from J, leaving 5 bases between them. The germline V gene encodes CDR1 DFQATT and CDR2 SNEGSKA (reference sequence). The CDR3 DNA is TGCAGTGCTAGAGTGGTGAGCACAGATACGCAGTATTTT. Translating it yields CSARVVSTDTQYF.

This clonotype was counted only a few times. The J gene is TRBJ2-4, the V gene TRBV4-1; D gene unclear. Between the trimmed V and J ends, which lost 3 bases and 0 bases, there was a span of 6 bases. Germline assignment: CDR1 MGHRA and CDR2 YSYEKL. The CDR3 loop spans 14 amino acids. Written as DNA, the CDR3 is TGCGCCAGCAGCCAGCCCCTAGCCAAAAACATTCAGTACTTC. This codes for CASSQPLAKNIQYF.